Presented here are 25 T cell receptor beta chains from one specimen sequenced in a study of blood T cell repertoires in COVID-19. Repertoires were generated with immunoSEQ multiplex PCR, while TCRdb's copy carries only in-frame clones and drops some. The profile shows over 200,000 clones, roughly 90% of them singletons. Source material: peripheral blood. The source of these receptors is a man aged 40-50 years with active or convalescent COVID-19.

The chain links TRBV5-1 to TRBJ1-2; D ambiguous. The CDR3 sequence is 14 residues long. Germline lookup yields CDR1 SGHRS and CDR2 YFSETQ. V was pared by 0 bases and J by 2 bases, with 8 bases between. CDR3 DNA: TGCGCCAGCAGCTTGGGCGGGGTAAACTATGGCTACACCTTC. This codes for CASSLGGVNYGYTF. Combining the CDR3 with reference TRBV5-1 and TRBJ1-2 gives the whole variable domain KAGVTQTPRYLIKTRGQQVTLSCSPISGHRSVSWYQQTPGQGLQFLFEYFSETQRNKGNFPGRFSGRQFSNSRSEMNVSTLELGDSALYLCASSLGGVNYGYTFGSGTRLTVV.

This clone was seen only once. The chain uses TRBV11-2 and TRBJ1-6; unclear D gene. This CDR3 comprises 17 residues. V was clipped by 7 bases and J by 0 bases, with 16 bases between them. The germline gives CDR1 SGHAT, CDR2 FQNNGV. The CDR3 nucleotides are TGTGCCAGCACCCGTTGGGAGGGCCGCTCCTATAATTCACCCCTCCACTTT. Encoded protein: CASTRWEGRSYNSPLHF.

This rearrangement joins TRBV13 to TRBJ1-3; D perhaps matches TRBD1 (5 bases). Germline CDR1 is PRHDT and CDR2 is FYEKMQ (reference sequence). This CDR3 region has 14 residues. V shed 4 bases and J shed 2 bases, with 9 bases lying between them. The DNA for the CDR3 is TGTGCCAGCAGCTACTCAGGGACTGGAAACACCATATATTTT. Translating it yields CASSYSGTGNTIYF.

This rearrangement joins TRBV15 to TRBJ2-5, with D possibly TRBD1 on 6 matching bases. The CDR3 length is 16 residues. The germline V gene has CDR1 LNHNV and CDR2 YYDKDF (reference sequence). V lost 0 bases and J lost 0, with 11 bases in between. As DNA, the CDR3 is TGTGCCACCAGCAGAGATCGTTCAGGGGACCAAGAGACCCAGTACTTC. Encoded protein: CATSRDRSGDQETQYF.

The chain links TRBV30 to TRBJ1-6; TRBD1 agrees at 7 bases. In germline, CDR1 is GTSNPN, CDR2 SVGIG (reference sequence). The CDR3 is 12 residues long. The trim removed 5 bases at V and 9 bases at J, leaving 4 bases unmatched. The CDR3 DNA reads as TGTGCCTGGGACAGGGACGGTTCACCCCTCCACTTT. Protein sequence: CAWDRDGSPLHF. Full variable domain (outside the CDR3, taken from reference TRBV30 and TRBJ1-6): SQTIHQWPATLVQPVGSPLSLECTVEGTSNPNLYWYRQAAGRGLQLLFYSVGIGQISSEVPQNLSASRPQDRQFILSSKKLLLSDSGFYLCAWDRDGSPLHFGNGTRLTVT.

This sequence joins TRBV9 and TRBJ2-7; no definite D call. The V end lost 3 bases, the J end lost 1 base, and 14 bases lay between the germline ends. The germline V gene has CDR1 SGDLS and CDR2 YYNGEE. The CDR3 is made up of 15 amino acids. CDR3 region: CASSGDVEASYEQYF. DNA of the CDR3: TGTGCCAGCAGCGGAGATGTCGAAGCGTCCTACGAGCAGTACTTC. The entire variable domain, with the rest obtained from reference TRBV9 and TRBJ2-7, is as follows: DSGVTQTPKHLITATGQRVTLRCSPRSGDLSVYWYQQSLDQGLQFLIQYYNGEERAKGNILERFSAQQFPDLHSELNLSSLELGDSALYFCASSGDVEASYEQYFGPGTRLTVT.

The table lists this clone with a few counts. V and J are TRBV25-1 and TRBJ2-7, with 9 bases identical to TRBD1. The CDR3 runs to 16 residues. V trimming: 4 bases; J trimming: 1 base; junction bases outside the gene matches: 8. Germline V gives CDR1 MGHDK, CDR2 SYGVNS. The CDR3 nucleotides are TGTGCCAGCAGTGGAGAACCGGGACAGGGTTCCTACGAGCAGTACTTC. It specifies CASSGEPGQGSYEQYF.

V is TRBV3-1 (or the pseudogene TRBV3-2) and J is TRBJ1-2; 10 bases map to TRBD1. CDR1 is LGHDT, CDR2 YNNKEL, per germline (reference sequence). This CDR3 has 16 amino acids. The junction had 9 bases not matched to a gene; V was cut back by 2 bases and J by 6 bases. The CDR3 DNA reads as TGTGCCAGCAGCCAAAAGGGGACAGGGGTAAGGGATGGCTACACCTTC. Translated, it gives CASSQKGTGVRDGYTF.

The chain's CDR3 is CAGKGLETSAGELFF. The CDR3 DNA reads as TGTGCCGGAAAGGGACTAGAAACATCCGCCGGGGAGCTGTTTTTT. This sequence joins TRBV30 and TRBJ2-2; TRBD2 matches 8 bases. The junction had 14 bases not matched to a gene; V was cut back by 8 bases and J by 6 bases. Germline lookup yields CDR1 GTSNPN and CDR2 SVGIG (reference sequence). The CDR3 has 15 residues.

The chain recombines TRBV5-1 with TRBJ2-7; 10 bases agree with TRBD1. CDR3 size: 15 residues. Trimming removed 4 bases from V and 6 bases from J; junction bases left unmatched: 10. Germline values: CDR1 SGHRS, CDR2 YFSETQ. The CDR3 loop is CASSPPATGGSEQYF. CDR3 nucleotides: TGCGCCAGCAGCCCGCCCGCGACAGGGGGCTCCGAGCAGTACTTC.

The rearrangement uses TRBV9 and TRBJ2-3, with TRBD2 identical over 14 bases. V was pared by 4 bases and J by 6 bases, with 13 bases of the junction left unmatched. Germline CDR1 SGDLS, CDR2 YYNGEE. This CDR3 comprises 18 residues. The CDR3 nucleotides are TGTGCCAGCAGCCCCCCAGGGACTAGCGGGAGAGGGGGTGATACGCAGTATTTT. Its translation is CASSPPGTSGRGGDTQYF. The variable domain in full, with the rest retrieved from reference TRBV9 and TRBJ2-3, is DSGVTQTPKHLITATGQRVTLRCSPRSGDLSVYWYQQSLDQGLQFLIQYYNGEERAKGNILERFSAQQFPDLHSELNLSSLELGDSALYFCASSPPGTSGRGGDTQYFGPGTRLTVL.

The chain links TRBV5-6 to TRBJ1-1; 7 nucleotides agree with TRBD1. Germline loops: CDR1 SGHDT, CDR2 YYEEEE. The CDR3 spans 16 residues. Trimming at V came to 3 bases and at J to 0 bases, leaving 8 bases not matched to a gene. The chain's CDR3 is CASSSSTGYMNTEAFF. The CDR3 nucleotides read TGTGCCAGCAGCTCCTCGACAGGGTACATGAACACTGAAGCTTTCTTT.

The chain uses TRBV12-3 or TRBV12-4 and TRBJ2-5; D may be TRBD2 (5 bases). V lost 3 bases and J 7 bases, leaving 12 bases between the germline ends. CDR3 length: 13 amino acids. The CDR3 protein is CASSFREGGTQYF. DNA of the CDR3: TGTGCCAGCAGTTTCCGAGAGGGCGGGACCCAGTACTTC.

This chain connects TRBV19 to TRBJ2-7; a weak D match, TRBD1 (6 bases). CDR1 and CDR2 from the germline V gene are LNHDA and SQIVND (reference sequence). The ends were cut back, 3 bases at V and 2 bases at J, with 14 bases in the middle. There are 15 residues in the CDR3. CDR3 coding DNA: TGTGCCAGTAGTATGGGGGCAGGGACCGCCTACGAGCAGTACTTC. Translation gives CASSMGAGTAYEQYF.

The chain is built from TRBV27 and TRBJ2-2, with D perhaps TRBD1 (5 bases). This CDR3 is built from 15 residues. Trimming pared 8 bases from V and 4 bases from J, leaving 17 bases between. Germline values: CDR1 MNHEY, CDR2 SMNVEV (reference sequence). The CDR3 coding sequence is TGTGCCAGCCGATCCACAAGACAGAGCACCGGGGAGCTGTTTTTT. Translating it yields CASRSTRQSTGELFF.

The chain combines TRBV4-2 with TRBJ1-2, with a tentative D call TRBD1 (6 bases). CDR1 and CDR2 from the germline V gene are LGHNA and YNFKEQ. The V end was cut by 4 bases, the J end by 5 bases, with 20 bases between. This CDR3 has 16 residues. CDR3 nucleotides: TGTGCCAGCAGCCCCCAAGGACAGCTTAAAATTTATGGCTACACCTTC. This encodes CASSPQGQLKIYGYTF.

The chain couples TRBV30 to TRBJ1-4; D might be TRBD1 (6 bases). Germline loops: CDR1 GTSNPN, CDR2 SVGIG (reference sequence). V was pared by 5 bases and J by 0 bases, with 10 bases between. The CDR3 length is 14 residues. CDR3 nucleotide sequence: TGTGCCTGGGCAAGGACAGCAACTAATGAAAAACTGTTTTTT. Amino acid sequence: CAWARTATNEKLFF.

The chain recombines TRBV9 with TRBJ2-3, with TRBD1 as a possible D gene (6 bases). The ends were cut back, 0 bases at V and 4 bases at J, with 15 bases in the middle. Germline V gene sequence: CDR1 SGDLS, CDR2 YYNGEE. This CDR3 has 16 amino acids. The CDR3 is CASSVDNRAAADTQYF. Here the CDR3 DNA reads TGTGCCAGCAGCGTAGACAACAGGGCAGCCGCAGATACGCAGTATTTT.

This chain joins TRBV12-3 or TRBV12-4 and TRBJ1-2; no firm D call. Trimming stripped 2 bases from V and 2 bases from J, with 6 bases between. The CDR3 spans 13 residues. CDR3 nucleotides: TGTGCCAGCAGTTTATCCGAGAACTATGGCTACACCTTC. Translated: CASSLSENYGYTF.

J is TRBJ1-2 and V is TRBV27; 7 nucleotides line up with TRBD1. Germline CDR1 reads MNHEY; CDR2 reads SMNVEV (reference sequence). This CDR3 region has 14 residues. J gave up 4 bases and V 10 bases, and 12 bases lay outside the gene matches. For the CDR3, the DNA is TGTGCCACCCTCTCACAGGGGTCAACCTATGGCTACACCTTC. Translation gives CATLSQGSTYGYTF.

The chain combines TRBV5-6 with TRBJ2-3, with a possible D match to TRBD1 (7 bases). Deletions cut 6 bases from V and 3 bases from J, with 17 bases between. CDR3 length: 15 residues. CDR1 and CDR2 (germline): SGHDT, YYEEEE. DNA for the CDR3: TGTGCCAGCACCGCGGGACAGCTAGGAACAGATACGCAGTATTTT. Its translation: CASTAGQLGTDTQYF.

The chain has TRBV9 and TRBJ2-1, with TRBD2 identical over 9 bases. The V gene end was trimmed by 1 base and the J gene end by 5 bases; junction bases not matched to a gene: 4. The CDR3 extends over 15 amino acids. Germline V lookup: CDR1 SGDLS, CDR2 YYNGEE. The CDR3 nucleotides are TGTGCCAGCAGCGTATGGGCGGGAGGGGACAATGAGCAGTTCTTC. It yields the protein CASSVWAGGDNEQFF.

This clone has only one observation. The rearrangement links TRBV5-1 to TRBJ1-3; D uncertain. Trimming removed 0 bases at V and 6 bases at J, with 13 bases between. The length of the CDR3 is 15 residues. Looked up from germline, CDR1 is SGHRS and CDR2 is YFSETQ. The CDR3 loop is CASSLGGNHENTIYF. The CDR3 region has the DNA TGCGCCAGCAGCTTGGGAGGCAACCATGAAAACACCATATATTTT.

The chain uses TRBV19 and TRBJ1-1, with unresolved D. The germline gives CDR1 LNHDA, CDR2 SQIVND (reference sequence). This CDR3 has 13 residues. V lost 9 bases, J lost 2 bases, and 13 bases lay in between. The CDR3 DNA follows: TGTGCCAGCTGTACAGACGGAAACACTGAAGCTTTCTTT. It translates to CASCTDGNTEAFF.

This clone was observed at least ten times. The rearrangement links TRBV6-4 to TRBJ2-3, with 10 bases identical to TRBD2. The CDR3 runs 15 residues. Germline V CDR1 and CDR2: MRHNA, SNTAGT. The J segment lost 4 bases and the V segment lost 0 bases, leaving 1 base of the junction unmatched. The CDR3 bases are TGTGCCAGCAGTGACTCTAGCGGGAGGCCAGATACGCAGTATTTT. Protein sequence: CASSDSSGRPDTQYF.